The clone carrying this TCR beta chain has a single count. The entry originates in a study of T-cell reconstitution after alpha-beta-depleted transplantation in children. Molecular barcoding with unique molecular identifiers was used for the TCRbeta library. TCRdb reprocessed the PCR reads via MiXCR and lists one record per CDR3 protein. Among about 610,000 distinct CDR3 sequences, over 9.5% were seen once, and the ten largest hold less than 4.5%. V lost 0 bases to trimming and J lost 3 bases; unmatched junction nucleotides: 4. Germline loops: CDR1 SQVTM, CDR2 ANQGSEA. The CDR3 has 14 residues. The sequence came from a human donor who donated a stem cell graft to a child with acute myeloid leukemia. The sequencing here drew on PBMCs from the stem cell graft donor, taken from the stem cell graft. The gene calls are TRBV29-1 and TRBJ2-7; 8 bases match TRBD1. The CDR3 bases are TGCAGCGTTGAAGATCCGGACAGGGACTACGAGCAGTACTTC. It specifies CSVEDPDRDYEQYF.